Below, 26 T cell receptor beta chains from the same sample are listed, as sequenced in a study of response to subunit inactivated influenza vaccine. Using its own MiXCR run on the RT-PCR reads, TCRdb lists one record per CDR3 protein. Of around 480,000 distinct CDR3 sequences in the sample, roughly 9.8% were seen once. Source: PBMCs from blood, taken roughly 45 days after vaccination. The receptors were gathered from a man in his fifties who received an inactivated influenza vaccine.

The table lists this clonotype with many counts. The chain is built from TRBV20-1 and TRBJ2-5; the match to TRBD2 covers 8 bases. Germline CDR1 and CDR2: DFQATT and SNEGSKA (reference sequence). This CDR3 is 15 amino acids long. The junction had 10 bases not matched to a gene; V was cut back by 6 bases and J by 1 base. CDR3 region: CSAPRSGGTQETQYF. In nucleotides, the CDR3 is TGCAGTGCGCCGAGGAGCGGGGGTACCCAAGAGACCCAGTACTTC.

This clonotype was seen more than once but under ten times. The chain carries TRBV20-1 and TRBJ2-2, with TRBD2 matching 7 bases. Germline assignment: CDR1 DFQATT and CDR2 SNEGSKA (reference sequence). The CDR3 runs to 15 residues. The V segment lost 2 bases and the J segment 6 bases; nucleotides outside the gene matches: 9. In nucleotides, the CDR3 is TGCAGTGCTAGAAAATTCACTAGCGTTTCCGGGGAGCTGTTTTTT. Translated, it gives CSARKFTSVSGELFF.

This clonotype was picked up a small number of times. At one of its ends the junction is not consistent with the germline gene, which may arise from a read error. V gene TRBV7-9 combines with J gene TRBJ2-5; D ambiguous. Germline CDR1 is SEHNR and CDR2 is FQNEAQ (reference sequence). CDR3 length: 15 residues. CDR3 nucleotide sequence: TGTGCCAGCAGCCCGCGAGTAGAACCCCAAGCGACCCAGTACTTC. Amino acid sequence: CASSPRVEPQATQYF.

The chain couples TRBV5-5 to TRBJ2-3, with a weak D call TRBD1 (5 bases). CDR1 and CDR2 from the germline V gene are SGHKS and YYEKEE (reference sequence). The CDR3 sequence is 13 residues long. Trimming cost V 5 bases and J 5 bases, with 12 bases left between them. For the CDR3, the DNA is TGTGCCAGCAGAAACGTCGACAGAGATACGCAGTATTTT. Its protein product is CASRNVDRDTQYF.

V usage is TRBV7-9 and J usage is TRBJ2-5, with TRBD1 matching over 8 bases. The CDR3 runs 15 residues. V was pared by 3 bases and J by 4 bases, with 7 bases of the junction left unmatched. Germline CDR1 reads SEHNR; CDR2 reads FQNEAQ (reference sequence). The chain's CDR3 is CASSFDRGGGETQYF. The CDR3 DNA follows: TGTGCCAGCAGCTTTGACAGGGGTGGAGGAGAGACCCAGTACTTC.

The chain combines TRBV20-1 with TRBJ2-7, with 7 nucleotides matching TRBD1. Germline loops: CDR1 DFQATT, CDR2 SNEGSKA (reference sequence). The ends lost 3 bases at V and 2 bases at J; junction bases unmatched: 4. The CDR3 is 13 amino acids. In nucleotides, the CDR3 is TGCAGTGCTAGTGGGACAGCTACCTACGAGCAGTACTTC. The encoded protein is CSASGTATYEQYF.

A few counts support this clonotype. The gene calls are TRBV5-1 and TRBJ2-1, with D perhaps matching TRBD1 (6 bases). Germline V CDR1 and CDR2: SGHRS, YFSETQ. Between the trimmed V and J ends, which lost 1 base and 0 bases, there was a span of 11 bases. CDR3 length: 16 amino acids. The CDR3 DNA follows: TGCGCCAGCAGCTTGCCACAGGGATCCTCCTACAATGAGCAGTTCTTC. Amino acids: CASSLPQGSSYNEQFF.

In this sample, this clonotype turned up a few times. The gene calls are TRBV28 and TRBJ2-1, with D tentatively TRBD2 (5 bases). This CDR3 region has 15 residues. From germline, CDR1 is MDHEN and CDR2 SYDVKM. Between the trimmed V and J ends, which lost 6 bases and 4 bases, there was a span of 16 bases. As DNA, the CDR3 is TGTGCCAGCAGGGGCGGGTCAGCTTCGTACAATGAGCAGTTCTTC. It translates to CASRGGSASYNEQFF.

This rearrangement joins TRBV3-1 to TRBJ2-2; D gene unclear. Trimming removed 4 bases from V and 7 bases from J, with 7 bases in between. Germline loops: CDR1 LGHDT, CDR2 YNNKEL (reference sequence). The CDR3 length is 12 residues. DNA of the CDR3: TGTGCCAGCAGCCGTCCGATCGGGGAGCTGTTTTTT. As protein: CASSRPIGELFF.

Notes on this clonotype: A read error may be the cause here, since a much bigger clone is one base away. V usage is TRBV5-1 and J usage is TRBJ1-6; possibly TRBD1 for D (6 bases). CDR3 length: 13 amino acids. Trimming left V 3 bases short and J 12 bases short, with 13 bases between. Looked up from germline, CDR1 is SGHRS and CDR2 is YFSETQ. The CDR3 DNA reads TGCGCCAGCAGCTATGCAGGGGAATTACCCCTCCACTTT. Protein product: CASSYAGELPLHF.

In its sample, this clonotype was seen many times. The chain uses TRBV29-1 and TRBJ1-1; D is unresolved. Germline values: CDR1 SQVTM, CDR2 ANQGSEA. The CDR3 has 13 residues. V dropped 6 bases and J dropped 2 bases, with 13 bases sitting between them. This CDR3 is CSVFTTSNTEAFF. CDR3 in DNA: TGCAGCGTCTTCACCACCAGTAACACTGAAGCTTTCTTT.

This chain joins TRBV18 and TRBJ2-1; maybe TRBD2 (6 bases). V dropped 0 bases and J dropped 12 bases, with 18 bases sitting between them. Per germline, CDR1 KGHSH and CDR2 LQKENI. This CDR3 comprises 15 residues. CDR3: CASSPPGTPSAGQFF. CDR3 DNA sequence: TGTGCCAGCTCACCACCCGGGACTCCCAGCGCCGGGCAGTTCTTC. Full variable domain (outside the CDR3, taken from reference TRBV18 and TRBJ2-1): NAGVMQNPRHLVRRRGQEARLRCSPMKGHSHVYWYRQLPEEGLKFMVYLQKENIIDESGMPKERFSAEFPKEGPSILRIQQVVRGDSAAYFCASSPPGTPSAGQFFGPGTRLTVL.

A remark on this clonotype: At one boundary the junction diverges from the germline segment, which might be a read error. V is TRBV4-1 and J is TRBJ2-2; no definite D call. Germline loops: CDR1 MGHRA, CDR2 YSYEKL. CDR3 size: 13 residues. CDR3 nucleotide sequence: TGCGCCAGCAGCCAAGTCGGCACCCGGGAGCTGTTTTTT. Protein: CASSQVGTRELFF.

This clonotype occurred many times. The chain has TRBV3-1 and TRBJ2-7, with D uncertain. CDR3 length: 12 amino acids. CDR1 and CDR2 from the germline V gene are LGHDT and YNNKEL (reference sequence). V was trimmed by 3 bases and J by 4 bases, leaving 7 bases between them. The CDR3 loop reads CASSQYSYEQYF. The CDR3 DNA reads TGTGCCAGCAGCCAGTACTCATACGAGCAGTACTTC.

This clonotype was detected only a few times. The V and J genes are TRBV6-1 and TRBJ1-1; 7 positions agree with TRBD1. Germline trimming cut 7 bases from V and 0 bases from J; bases unmatched to any gene: 8. CDR1 and CDR2 from the germline V gene are MNHNS and SASEGT. This CDR3 is built from 15 residues. The CDR3 DNA is TGTGCCAGCACCGCGACAGGGACCCTGAACACTGAAGCTTTCTTT. Amino acids: CASTATGTLNTEAFF.

This chain links TRBV7-8 with TRBJ2-7; tentative D call: TRBD1 (6 bases). The V gene's germline CDR1 is SGHVS and CDR2 FQNEAQ. The length of the CDR3 is 14 residues. The V end was cut by 5 bases, the J end by 3 bases, with 14 bases between. The CDR3 here is CASSPTGTNYEQYF. DNA for the CDR3: TGTGCCAGCAGCCCTACCGGGACAAACTACGAGCAGTACTTC.

The chain links TRBV29-1 to TRBJ2-3; 13 bases map to TRBD2. This CDR3 region has 14 residues. J lost 4 bases, V lost 6 bases, and 4 bases had no gene match. In germline, CDR1 is SQVTM, CDR2 ANQGSEA. The CDR3 coding sequence is TGCAGCGTACAACTAGCGGGGGGGTCAGATACGCAGTATTTT. It specifies CSVQLAGGSDTQYF.

V and J are TRBV6-2 or TRBV6-3 and TRBJ2-1, with D perhaps matching TRBD1 (6 bases). CDR3 size: 14 residues. The V gene's germline CDR1 is MNHEY and CDR2 SVGEGT. With 6 bases removed from V and 5 bases from J, the gap between germline ends came to 14 bases. CDR3 residues: CASRDLTGNNEQFF. CDR3 sequence (DNA): TGTGCCAGCAGGGACCTGACAGGAAACAATGAGCAGTTCTTC.

This clonotype was counted many times. The rearrangement joins TRBV20-1 to TRBJ2-2; 7 positions agree with TRBD1. The V and J ends lost 5 bases and 4 bases, in that order; junction bases with no gene match: 13. Germline CDR1 and CDR2: DFQATT and SNEGSKA (reference sequence). The CDR3 sequence is 16 residues long. The chain's CDR3 is CSARRQGRSGTGELFF. CDR3 coding DNA: TGCAGTGCTCGAAGACAGGGACGGAGCGGCACCGGGGAGCTGTTTTTT.

This clonotype came up many times. V gene TRBV7-9 combines with J gene TRBJ2-7, with 12 bases that match TRBD2. This CDR3 region has 14 residues. Germline V lookup: CDR1 SEHNR, CDR2 FQNEAQ (reference sequence). V was pared by 6 bases and J by 7 bases, with 7 bases of the junction left unmatched. CDR3 sequence reads: CASRSAGTSGEQYF. The CDR3 DNA reads TGTGCCAGCAGGTCAGCGGGGACTAGCGGGGAGCAGTACTTC.

This clonotype was seen a handful of times. The chain is built from TRBV4-3 and TRBJ2-2; D remains ambiguous. This CDR3 has 14 amino acids. Germline CDR1 is LGHNA and CDR2 is YSLEER. With 5 bases removed from V and 2 bases from J, the gap between germline ends came to 9 bases. CDR3 amino acids: CASSYYLNTGELFF. The CDR3 DNA reads TGCGCCAGCAGCTACTACCTAAACACCGGGGAGCTGTTTTTT.

The sample holds many counts of this clonotype. CDR3 amino acids: CASTETGKGGYTF. The CDR3 DNA follows: TGTGCCAGCACCGAGACAGGGAAAGGTGGCTACACCTTC. The gene calls are TRBV6-5 and TRBJ1-2, with TRBD1 matching over 7 bases. The germline CDR1 and CDR2 sequences are MNHEY and SVGAGI. The CDR3 contains 13 residues. V was clipped by 7 bases and J by 7 bases; unmatched bases: 9.

The gene calls are TRBV21-1 and TRBJ2-5; the table's D call of TRBD2 was not tested on the DNA. TRBV21-1 corresponds to a pseudogene. There are 18 residues in the CDR3. DNA of the CDR3: TGTGCCAGCAGCAAAGTCACGGGGACTAGCGGGAGCGGGGAGACCCAGTACTTC. Protein product: CASSKVTGTSGSGETQYF.

This clonotype has just a few counts. The chain joins TRBV9 to TRBJ2-1; TRBD2 might be the D (6 bases). V was pared by 0 bases and J by 0 bases, with 10 bases between. CDR3 length equals 16 residues. Germline V CDR1 and CDR2: SGDLS, YYNGEE. The CDR3 DNA reads as TGTGCCAGCAGCGTAGCGGGGGTTAGCTCCTACAATGAGCAGTTCTTC. This sequence encodes CASSVAGVSSYNEQFF.

J is TRBJ2-2 and V is TRBV7-3, with D possibly matching TRBD2 (5 bases). The CDR3 sequence is 14 residues long. Trimming removed 5 bases from V and 4 bases from J, with 11 bases in between. Looked up from germline, CDR1 is SGHTA and CDR2 is FQGTGA. This chain's CDR3 is CASSPDYPTGELFF. CDR3 bases: TGTGCCAGCAGCCCCGACTATCCCACCGGGGAGCTGTTTTTT.

This clonotype appeared a few times. The chain carries TRBV18 and TRBJ2-7, with D hard to call. The CDR3 is 15 residues long. Germline CDR1 is KGHSH and CDR2 is LQKENI. V lost 2 bases and J lost 2, with 13 bases in between. CDR3 amino acids: CASSPGLGLPYEQYF. The DNA of the CDR3 is TGTGCCAGCTCACCAGGGCTGGGTCTCCCCTACGAGCAGTACTTC.